This T cell receptor (beta chain) was observed in a study of T-cell reconstitution after alpha-beta-depleted transplantation in children. For TCRbeta, the library was prepared with unique molecular identifiers. Using its own MiXCR run on the PCR reads, TCRdb lists one record per CDR3 protein. The table has more than 200,000 distinct CDR3 sequences, roughly a quarter seen once; the top ten hold about 4.8%. The CDR3 length is 15 residues. The germline V and J ends were trimmed by 1 base and 1 base, with 11 bases remaining between them. Germline CDR1 LNHNV, CDR2 YYDKDF (reference sequence). The sequenced sample was PBMCs, mostly from graft donor cells, obtained 360 days after TCRalphabeta/CD19-depleted stem cell transplant. This chain uses TRBV15 with TRBJ2-7; D might be TRBD2 (6 bases). The source of this sequence is a female patient aged 2-9 years who had a stem cell transplant for congenital amegakaryocytic thrombocytopenia, so the T cells may come from the graft donor. CDR3 in DNA: TGTGCCACCAGCAGAGCCTCCGCGGGGTCCTACGAGCAGTACTTC. Its protein product is CATSRASAGSYEQYF.